Listed below are T cell receptor beta chains from one sample, sequenced in a study of immune characterization of retroperitoneal liposarcoma. TCRdb re-analysed the PCR reads in MiXCR, keeping a single row per CDR3 protein. The sample lists fewer than 20,000 distinct CDR3 sequences, more than 30% occurring once. The sample consisted of blood. All receptors derive from a male donor with retroperitoneal liposarcoma. Each CDR3 is given with its conserved first and last residue. Fields, in order: D gene, clone size, J gene, V gene, CDR3 protein, CDR3 DNA. D genes are given only for firm matches. A clone size is listed for some rows: how often the clone was seen (once, few, many), or a class if it is expanded.

D: -; size: medium-sized; J: TRBJ2-7; V: TRBV7-6; CDR3: CASSPGDYEQYF; DNA: TGTGCCAGCAGCCCGGGCGACTACGAGCAGTACTTC
D: TRBD1; size: -; J: TRBJ2-6; V: TRBV6-1; CDR3: CAGRTGGPQSGANVLTF; DNA: TGTGCCGGCAGGACAGGGGGACCCCAATCTGGGGCCAACGTCCTGACTTTC
D: -; size: medium-sized; J: TRBJ2-1; V: TRBV6-6; CDR3: CASSYGARLVGYEQFF; DNA: TGTGCCAGCAGTTACGGCGCAAGGCTAGTGGGCTACGAGCAGTTCTTC
D: TRBD2; size: -; J: TRBJ2-3; V: TRBV7-9; CDR3: CASSLVTTSGDTDTQYF; DNA: TGTGCCAGCAGCTTAGTTACCACTAGCGGAGACACAGATACGCAGTATTTT
D: -; size: -; J: TRBJ2-1; V: TRBV5-4; CDR3: CASSFSSGRGLKDEQFF; DNA: TGTGCCAGCAGCTTTTCGTCTGGGCGGGGCCTCAAGGATGAGCAGTTCTTC
D: -; size: -; J: TRBJ1-2; V: TRBV7-2; CDR3: CASSFLGGLGYGYTF; DNA: TGTGCCAGCAGCTTTCTCGGGGGCCTAGGCTATGGCTACACCTTC
D: -; size: few; J: TRBJ1-1; V: TRBV7-2; CDR3: CASTLDTEAFF; DNA: TGTGCCAGCACCCTGGACACTGAAGCTTTCTTT
D: -; size: many; J: TRBJ2-1; V: TRBV6-1; CDR3: CASSPGDNEQFF; DNA: TGTGCCAGCAGCCCGGGGGACAATGAGCAGTTCTTC
D: -; size: -; J: TRBJ2-7; V: TRBV27; CDR3: CASSLRAFYFWEQYF; DNA: TGTGCCAGCAGTTTAAGGGCGTTCTACTTTTGGGAGCAGTACTTC
D: TRBD2; size: -; J: TRBJ2-2; V: TRBV6-4; CDR3: CASKRTSGRALNTGELFF; DNA: TGTGCCAGCAAGAGGACTAGCGGGAGGGCGTTGAACACCGGGGAGCTGTTTTTT
D: -; size: few; J: TRBJ1-1; V: TRBV7-6; CDR3: CASSLEVGNTEAFF; DNA: TGTGCCAGCAGCTTAGAGGTGGGGAACACTGAAGCTTTCTTT
D: -; size: -; J: TRBJ2-1; V: TRBV6-1; CDR3: CASNLLRASRGNEQFF; DNA: TGTGCCAGCAACCTCCTCCGGGCTAGCAGGGGCAATGAGCAGTTCTTC
D: -; size: many; J: TRBJ2-1; V: TRBV6-1; CDR3: CASFASAGSEQFF; DNA: TGTGCCAGCTTCGCATCCGCCGGCAGTGAGCAGTTCTTC
D: TRBD1; size: -; J: TRBJ1-6; V: TRBV6-6; CDR3: CASSYQGDNSPLHF; DNA: TGTGCCAGCAGTTACCAGGGGGATAATTCACCCCTCCACTTT
D: -; size: -; J: TRBJ2-4; V: TRBV6-5; CDR3: CASSYSGTRDIQYF; DNA: TGTGCCAGCAGTTACTCGGGGACCCGGGACATTCAGTACTTC
D: TRBD1; size: -; J: TRBJ1-6; V: TRBV5-1; CDR3: CASSLIGQGGGSLFSPLHF; DNA: TGCGCCAGCAGCCTGATAGGACAGGGAGGGGGTTCCCTCTTTTCACCCCTCCACTTT
D: -; size: medium-sized; J: TRBJ2-1; V: TRBV6-5; CDR3: CASSYSTTAHEQFF; DNA: TGTGCCAGCAGTTACTCCACTACCGCTCATGAGCAGTTCTTC
D: TRBD1; size: -; J: TRBJ1-1; V: TRBV12-3/TRBV12-4; CDR3: CASSKGQGGREAFF; DNA: TGTGCCAGCAGTAAGGGACAGGGGGGCCGTGAAGCTTTCTTT
D: TRBD2; size: medium-sized; J: TRBJ2-7; V: TRBV7-2; CDR3: CASSFTGGTPYEQYF; DNA: TGTGCCAGCAGCTTTACGGGAGGAACCCCCTACGAGCAGTACTTC
D: TRBD2; size: few; J: TRBJ2-1; V: TRBV7-2; CDR3: CASSLYGGNQFF; DNA: TGTGCCAGCAGCTTATACGGGGGGAACCAGTTCTTC
D: TRBD1; size: few; J: TRBJ2-7; V: TRBV6-1; CDR3: CASRKTGAGAFYEQYF; DNA: TGTGCCAGCAGGAAGACAGGGGCCGGAGCCTTCTACGAGCAGTACTTC
D: TRBD1; size: many; J: TRBJ2-3; V: TRBV7-2; CDR3: CASSPWAGDRDTDTQYF; DNA: TGTGCCAGCAGCCCATGGGCAGGAGACAGGGACACAGATACGCAGTATTTT
D: -; size: -; J: TRBJ2-7; V: TRBV27; CDR3: CASSLSFPTVGEQYF; DNA: TGTGCCAGCAGTTTATCCTTCCCGACGGTGGGGGAGCAGTACTTC
D: TRBD1; size: once; J: TRBJ1-2; V: TRBV12-3/TRBV12-4; CDR3: CASRPRTGYSYGYTF; DNA: TGTGCCAGCAGGCCTCGGACAGGGTACAGCTATGGCTACACCTTC
D: -; size: medium-sized; J: TRBJ2-1; V: TRBV6-1; CDR3: CASSEGGDTTYEQFF; DNA: TGTGCCAGCAGTGAAGGGGGGGACACCACCTACGAGCAGTTCTTC
D: -; size: -; J: TRBJ2-1; V: TRBV11-2; CDR3: CASSIGVSERGNEQFF; DNA: TGTGCCAGCAGCATCGGTGTTAGCGAGCGCGGCAATGAGCAGTTCTTC
D: TRBD1; size: few; J: TRBJ2-5; V: TRBV24-1; CDR3: CATSDTRTGGAETQYF; DNA: TGTGCCACCAGTGATACTCGGACAGGGGGCGCGGAGACCCAGTACTTC
D: -; size: -; J: TRBJ2-7; V: TRBV7-2; CDR3: CASSPSPLPSYEQYF; DNA: TGTGCCAGCAGCCCCTCCCCCCTACCCTCCTACGAGCAGTACTTC
D: -; size: few; J: TRBJ2-1; V: TRBV7-8; CDR3: CASSLGPSLVYEQFF; DNA: TGTGCCAGCAGCTTGGGGCCCTCACTAGTCTATGAGCAGTTCTTC
D: -; size: few; J: TRBJ1-1; V: TRBV6-5; CDR3: CASSTTGNTEAFF; DNA: TGTGCCAGCAGTACCACCGGGAACACTGAAGCTTTCTTT
D: -; size: -; J: TRBJ2-5; V: TRBV30; CDR3: CAWRPGTEQETQYF; DNA: TGTGCCTGGAGGCCGGGAACAGAACAAGAGACCCAGTACTTC
D: -; size: -; J: TRBJ2-5; V: TRBV6-1; CDR3: CASSATTIRTQYF; DNA: TGTGCCAGCAGTGCAACCACAATAAGGACCCAGTACTTC
D: -; size: medium-sized; J: TRBJ2-7; V: TRBV6-1; CDR3: CARGTIYETGRLTYEQYF; DNA: TGTGCCAGGGGAACCATTTACGAGACAGGACGACTTACCTACGAGCAGTACTTC
D: TRBD1; size: -; J: TRBJ2-3; V: TRBV6-6; CDR3: CASSYGQGATDTQYF; DNA: TGTGCCAGCAGTTACGGACAGGGGGCCACAGATACGCAGTATTTT
D: -; size: -; J: TRBJ1-6; V: TRBV7-4; CDR3: CASSLIVPSYNEQFFGPGTRLHF; DNA: -
D: TRBD2; size: medium-sized; J: TRBJ2-1; V: TRBV7-2; CDR3: CASSLDSGSYNEQFF; DNA: TGTGCCAGCAGCTTAGATAGCGGGAGCTACAATGAGCAGTTCTTC
D: TRBD2; size: few; J: TRBJ2-7; V: TRBV28; CDR3: CASSEPGLAGTYEQYF; DNA: TGTGCCAGCAGTGAACCGGGACTAGCGGGGACCTACGAGCAGTACTTC
D: TRBD2; size: -; J: TRBJ2-1; V: TRBV6-5; CDR3: CASSYGTSGRMGTQFF; DNA: TGTGCCAGCAGTTACGGGACTAGCGGGAGAATGGGGACCCAGTTCTTC
D: -; size: -; J: TRBJ2-3; V: TRBV12-3/TRBV12-4; CDR3: CASSPPQQGPDTQYF; DNA: TGTGCCAGCAGTCCACCCCAACAGGGCCCAGATACGCAGTATTTT
D: -; size: -; J: TRBJ2-3; V: TRBV12-5; CDR3: CASGIAEEDTQYF; DNA: TGTGCTAGTGGAATAGCGGAGGAAGATACGCAGTATTTT
D: -; size: -; J: TRBJ2-3; V: TRBV6-1; CDR3: CASSEGPRRVQYF; DNA: TGTGCCAGCAGTGAAGGCCCCAGGCGGGTCCAGTACTTT
D: TRBD1; size: -; J: TRBJ1-1; V: TRBV25-1; CDR3: CTSREWGQGAFF; DNA: TGTACCAGCCGTGAATGGGGACAGGGAGCTTTCTTT
D: -; size: many; J: TRBJ2-3; V: TRBV11-2; CDR3: CASSLGEPLDTQYF; DNA: TGTGCCAGCAGCTTAGGGGAACCGCTGGATACGCAGTATTTT
D: -; size: -; J: TRBJ1-2; V: TRBV11-2; CDR3: CASSLPGLSGAYGYTF; DNA: TGTGCCAGCAGCTTACCTGGTCTGAGTGGGGCATATGGCTACACCTTC
D: -; size: medium-sized; J: TRBJ2-7; V: TRBV6-1; CDR3: CASSDGPPGLYEQYF; DNA: TGTGCCAGCAGTGACGGACCGCCTGGCCTCTACGAGCAGTACTTC
D: -; size: -; J: TRBJ2-5; V: TRBV11-2; CDR3: CASSRWEETQYF; DNA: TGTGCCAGCAGCCGGTGGGAAGAGACCCAGTACTTC
D: TRBD2; size: -; J: TRBJ2-1; V: TRBV5-1; CDR3: CASSGYSGRDGNEQFF; DNA: TGCGCCAGCAGCGGCTATAGCGGGAGGGATGGGAATGAGCAGTTCTTC
D: TRBD2; size: medium-sized; J: TRBJ2-5; V: TRBV6-1; CDR3: CASSARTSGQETQYF; DNA: TGTGCCAGCAGTGCCCGGACTAGCGGGCAAGAGACCCAGTACTTC
D: TRBD2; size: few; J: TRBJ2-3; V: TRBV7-8; CDR3: CASSRLAFQDTQYF; DNA: TGTGCCAGCAGCCGACTAGCTTTCCAAGATACGCAGTATTTT
D: -; size: -; J: TRBJ1-2; V: TRBV6-1; CDR3: CASSGGFNYGYTF; DNA: TGTGCCAGCAGCGGGGGGTTCAACTATGGCTACACCTTC
D: TRBD2; size: many; J: TRBJ2-1; V: TRBV11-3; CDR3: CASSHRGTSGNNEQFF; DNA: TGTGCCAGCAGTCACCGCGGGACTAGCGGGAACAATGAGCAGTTCTTC
D: -; size: -; J: TRBJ1-4; V: TRBV5-1; CDR3: CASSRDIGGNEKLFF; DNA: TGCGCCAGCAGCCGGGATATCGGGGGGAATGAAAAACTGTTTTTT
D: TRBD2; size: -; J: TRBJ2-1; V: TRBV24-1; CDR3: CATSKSGLAGNEQFF; DNA: TGTGCCACCAGCAAATCCGGACTAGCGGGAAATGAGCAGTTCTTC
D: TRBD2; size: few; J: TRBJ2-5; V: TRBV7-6; CDR3: CASSLASSGGEEQYF; DNA: TGTGCCAGCAGCTTAGCATCTAGCGGGGGTGAGGAGCAGTACTTC
D: -; size: many; J: TRBJ2-1; V: TRBV6-2/TRBV6-3; CDR3: CASSSIQGEQFF; DNA: TGTGCCAGCAGTAGCATACAGGGTGAGCAGTTCTTC